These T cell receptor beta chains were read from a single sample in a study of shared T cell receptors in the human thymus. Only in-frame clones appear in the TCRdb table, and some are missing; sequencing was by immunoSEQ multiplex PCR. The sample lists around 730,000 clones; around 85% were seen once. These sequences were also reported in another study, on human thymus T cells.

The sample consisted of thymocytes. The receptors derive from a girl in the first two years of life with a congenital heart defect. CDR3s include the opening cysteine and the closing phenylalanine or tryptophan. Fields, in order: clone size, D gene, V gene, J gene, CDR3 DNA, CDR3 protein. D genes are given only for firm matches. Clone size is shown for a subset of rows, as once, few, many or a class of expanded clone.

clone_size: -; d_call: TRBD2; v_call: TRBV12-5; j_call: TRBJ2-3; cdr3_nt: TGTGCTAGTGGTTTGGTACTTCAGCGGGGGGGCACAGATACGCAGTATTTT; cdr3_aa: CASGLVLQRGGTDTQYF
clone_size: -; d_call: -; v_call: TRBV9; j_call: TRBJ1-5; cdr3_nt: TGTGCCAGCAGCGTATCAGTGGCAGGGGACCACTATAGCAATCAGCCCCAGCATTTT; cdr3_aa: CASSVSVAGDHYSNQPQHF
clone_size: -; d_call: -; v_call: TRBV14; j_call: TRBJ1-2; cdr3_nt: TGTGCCAGCAGCTACGACAGGTCCCATGGCTACACCTTC; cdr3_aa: CASSYDRSHGYTF
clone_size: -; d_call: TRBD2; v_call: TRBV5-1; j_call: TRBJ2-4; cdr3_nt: TGCGCCAGCAGCCGGGGGGGCAGGGCGGATGGAGCCAAAAACATTCAGTACTTC; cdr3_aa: CASSRGGRADGAKNIQYF
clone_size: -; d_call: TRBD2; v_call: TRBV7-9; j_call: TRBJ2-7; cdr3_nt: TGTGCCAGCAGTACGCGGGAGGGCGGAACCTACGAGCAGTACTTC; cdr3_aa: CASSTREGGTYEQYF
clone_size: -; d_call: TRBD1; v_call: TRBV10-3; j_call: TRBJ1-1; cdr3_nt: TGTGCCGCCCGGAAACAGGGGCGCGTGAACACTGAAGCTTTCTTT; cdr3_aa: CAARKQGRVNTEAFF
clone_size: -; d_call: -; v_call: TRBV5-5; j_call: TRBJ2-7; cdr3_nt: TGTGCCAGCAGCGGAGACAGCTACGAGCAGTACTTC; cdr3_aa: CASSGDSYEQYF
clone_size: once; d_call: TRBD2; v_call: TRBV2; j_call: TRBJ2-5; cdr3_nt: TGTGCCAGACGGACTAGCGGGGGGAGGGGGGAGACCCAGTACTTC; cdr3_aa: CARRTSGGRGETQYF
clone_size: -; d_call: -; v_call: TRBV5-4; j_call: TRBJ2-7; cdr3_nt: TGTGCCAGCAGCTTAGGAGGGCTATGGGCCTACGAGCAGTACTTC; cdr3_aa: CASSLGGLWAYEQYF
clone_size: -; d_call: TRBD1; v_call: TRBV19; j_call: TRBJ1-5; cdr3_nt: TGTGCCAGTAGTATTGCCCTGACAGGGCCTCAGCCCCAGCATTTT; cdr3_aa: CASSIALTGPQPQHF
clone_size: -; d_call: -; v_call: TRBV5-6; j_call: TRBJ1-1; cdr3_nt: TGTGCCAGCACCCAGGGGTCTTCTGAAGCTTTCTTT; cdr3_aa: CASTQGSSEAFF
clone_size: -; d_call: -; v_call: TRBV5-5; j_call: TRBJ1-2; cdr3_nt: TGTGCCAGCAGCTCCACTACTATCGGACAAGCCGTCTATGGCTACACCTTC; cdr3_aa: CASSSTTIGQAVYGYTF
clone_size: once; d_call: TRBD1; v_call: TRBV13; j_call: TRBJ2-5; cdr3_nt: TGTGCCAGCAGCCCCCGCGTAGGTAGGGGGCCCCAAGAGACCCAGTACTTC; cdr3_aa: CASSPRVGRGPQETQYF
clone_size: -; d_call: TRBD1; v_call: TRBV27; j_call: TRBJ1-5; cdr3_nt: TGTGCCAGCAGCTCAACAGCGGGACAGGGGGCCTCTCAGCCCCAGCATTTT; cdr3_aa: CASSSTAGQGASQPQHF
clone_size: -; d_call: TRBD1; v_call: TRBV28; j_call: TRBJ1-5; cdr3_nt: TGTGCCAGCAGCAGGACAGGGGGGGTTCAGCCCCAGCATTTT; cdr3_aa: CASSRTGGVQPQHF
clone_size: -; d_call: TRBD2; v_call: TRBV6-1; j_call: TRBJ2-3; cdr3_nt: TGTGCCAGCGGAGTGGGCGGGGGGGCGGATACGCAGTATTTT; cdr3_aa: CASGVGGGADTQYF
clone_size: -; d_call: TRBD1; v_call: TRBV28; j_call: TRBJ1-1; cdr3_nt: TGTGCCAGCAGTAGAGCTATGGACAGGGGGCGATGGGGGAACACTGAAGCTTTCTTT; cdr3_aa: CASSRAMDRGRWGNTEAFF
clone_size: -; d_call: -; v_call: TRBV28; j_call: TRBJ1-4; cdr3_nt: TGTGCCAGCAGTTCTGAAACCAGGCGACTGTTTTTT; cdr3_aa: CASSSETRRLFF
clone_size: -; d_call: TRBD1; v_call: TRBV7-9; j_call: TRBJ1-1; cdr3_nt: TGTGCCAGCAAGGGGTTTGAGACAGGGTCGAACACTGAAGCTTTCTTT; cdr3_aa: CASKGFETGSNTEAFF
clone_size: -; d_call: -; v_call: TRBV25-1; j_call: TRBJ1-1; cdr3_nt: TGTGCCAGCAGTGTACGAGGCAGGGTTGACACTGAAGCTTTCTTT; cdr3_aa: CASSVRGRVDTEAFF
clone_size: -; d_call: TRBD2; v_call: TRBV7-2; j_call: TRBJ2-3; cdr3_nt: TGTGCCAGCAGCCCGTGCGAGCGGGGGGGGGATTCAGATACGCAGTATTTT; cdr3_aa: CASSPCERGGDSDTQYF
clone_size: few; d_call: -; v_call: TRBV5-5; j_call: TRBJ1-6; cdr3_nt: TGTGCCAGCAGCTTGATCGGTTGTTCACCCCTCCACTTT; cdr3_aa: CASSLIGCSPLHF
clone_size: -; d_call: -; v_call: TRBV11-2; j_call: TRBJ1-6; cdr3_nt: TGTGCCAGCAGCTTACAGGGATGGGATTCACCCCTCCACTTT; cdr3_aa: CASSLQGWDSPLHF
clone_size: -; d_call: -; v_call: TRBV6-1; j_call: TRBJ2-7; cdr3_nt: TGTGCCAGCAGTGAAAGAGGCTTACGGATGTACGAGCAGTACTTC; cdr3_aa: CASSERGLRMYEQYF
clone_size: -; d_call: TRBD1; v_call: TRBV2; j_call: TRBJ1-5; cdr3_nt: TGTGCCAGCAGTACGCGACAGGGAGGTCAGCCCCAGCATTTT; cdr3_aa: CASSTRQGGQPQHF
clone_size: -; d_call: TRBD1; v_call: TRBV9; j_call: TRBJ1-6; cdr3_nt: TGTGCCAGCAGCGTAGGGGACAGGGGTTATAATTCACCCCTCCACTTT; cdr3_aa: CASSVGDRGYNSPLHF
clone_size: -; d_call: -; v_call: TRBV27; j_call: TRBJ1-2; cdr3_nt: TGTGCCAGCAGTTTAGATGGGGCTTCCTATGGCTACACCTTC; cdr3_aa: CASSLDGASYGYTF
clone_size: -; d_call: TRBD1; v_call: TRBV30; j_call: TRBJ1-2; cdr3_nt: TGTGTCTCGGAATCGGGGGGACAGGGGGGCTACACCTTC; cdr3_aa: CVSESGGQGGYTF
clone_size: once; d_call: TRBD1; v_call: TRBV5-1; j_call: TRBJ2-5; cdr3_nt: TGCGCCAGCACCAAAACGACAGGGGGCAAGGAAGAGACCCAGTACTTC; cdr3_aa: CASTKTTGGKEETQYF
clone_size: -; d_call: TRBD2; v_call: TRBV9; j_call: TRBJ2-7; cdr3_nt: TGTGCCAGCAGCGAGGGTAATGGACTAGCGGGGGGACCAACTGTCTCCTACGAGCAGTACTTC; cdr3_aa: CASSEGNGLAGGPTVSYEQYF
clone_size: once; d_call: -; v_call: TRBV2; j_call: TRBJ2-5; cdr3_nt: TGTGCCAGCAACAGGGTGATCCCAGAGACCCAGTACTTC; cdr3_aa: CASNRVIPETQYF
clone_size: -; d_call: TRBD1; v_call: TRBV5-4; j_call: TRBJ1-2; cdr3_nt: TGTGCCAGCAGCTTGGGACCGGGACAGGGCGATTTAGGCTATGGCTACACCTTC; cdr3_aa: CASSLGPGQGDLGYGYTF
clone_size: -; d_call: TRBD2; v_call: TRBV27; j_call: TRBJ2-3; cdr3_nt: TGTGCCAGCAGTTTGCGGGGGTGGGTGTTCACTGATACGCAGTATTTT; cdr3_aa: CASSLRGWVFTDTQYF
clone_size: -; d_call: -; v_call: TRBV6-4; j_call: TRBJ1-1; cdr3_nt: TGTGCCAGCAGTGACTCGTCCGGGGGTGAGGCTTTCTTT; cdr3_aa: CASSDSSGGEAFF
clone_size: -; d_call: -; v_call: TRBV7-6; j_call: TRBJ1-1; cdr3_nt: TGTGCCAGCAGCTTAGTACCAAAGAGGGGCCAGGCGAGGAGGGAGAACACTGAAGCTTTCTTT; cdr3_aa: CASSLVPKRGQARRENTEAFF
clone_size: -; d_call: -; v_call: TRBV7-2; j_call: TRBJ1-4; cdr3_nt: TGTGCCAGCAGCCCGGTCTTAACCCACGCCAATGAAAAACTGTTTTTT; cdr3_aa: CASSPVLTHANEKLFF
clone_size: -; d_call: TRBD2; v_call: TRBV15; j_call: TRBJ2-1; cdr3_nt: TGTGCCACCAGCAGACCAGTGGGAGGAGCGGGGGGCCTTGGGGATGAGCAGTTCTTC; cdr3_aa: CATSRPVGGAGGLGDEQFF
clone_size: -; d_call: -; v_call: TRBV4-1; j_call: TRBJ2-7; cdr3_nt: TGCGCCAGCAGCCAAGACACACAGAGCGGCTACGAGCAGTACTTC; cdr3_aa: CASSQDTQSGYEQYF
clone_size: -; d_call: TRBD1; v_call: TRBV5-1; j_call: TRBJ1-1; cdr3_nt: TGCGCCAGCAGAAGAGGGACAGACACTGAAGCTTTCTTT; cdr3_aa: CASRRGTDTEAFF
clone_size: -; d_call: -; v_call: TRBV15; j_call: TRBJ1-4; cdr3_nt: TGTGCCACCAGCAGAGATCGAGTCTCAACTAATGAAAAACTGTTTTTT; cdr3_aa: CATSRDRVSTNEKLFF
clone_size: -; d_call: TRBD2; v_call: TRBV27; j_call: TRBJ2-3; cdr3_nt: TGTGCCAGCAGTGAAGAGCATAGGACTAGCGGTAATGACACAGATACGCAGTATTTT; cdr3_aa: CASSEEHRTSGNDTDTQYF
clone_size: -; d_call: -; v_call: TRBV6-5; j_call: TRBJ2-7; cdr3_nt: TGTGCCAGCAGTTACTCTAGGGACATAGACCCCTACGAGCAGTACTTC; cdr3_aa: CASSYSRDIDPYEQYF
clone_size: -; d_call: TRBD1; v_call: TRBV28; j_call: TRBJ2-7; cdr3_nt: TGTGCCAGCAGTTTTCCTGTTAAGCACGGGGACAGGGCGATCTACGAGCAGTACTTC; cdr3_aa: CASSFPVKHGDRAIYEQYF
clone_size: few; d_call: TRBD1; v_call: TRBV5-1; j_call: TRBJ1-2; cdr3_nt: TGCGCCAGCAGCTTAAAGGACAGGTACTATGGCTACACCTTC; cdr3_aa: CASSLKDRYYGYTF
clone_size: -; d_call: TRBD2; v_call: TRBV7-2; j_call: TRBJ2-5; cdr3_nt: TGTGCCAGCAGCCGCGGGACTAGCGGGGGGAATTCGGAAGAGACCCAGTACTTC; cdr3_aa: CASSRGTSGGNSEETQYF
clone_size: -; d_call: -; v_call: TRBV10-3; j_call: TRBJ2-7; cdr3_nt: TGTGCCATCAGTAGAGGATGCCTACTCAAATGTAGGTTCCGCGGGCCCTCCCATTCCTACGAGCAGTACTTC; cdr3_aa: CAISRGCLLKCRFRGPSHSYEQYF
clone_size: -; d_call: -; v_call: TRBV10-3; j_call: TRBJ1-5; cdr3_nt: TGTGCCATCAGTGGACAGGAAGATCAGCCCCAGCATTTT; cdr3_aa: CAISGQEDQPQHF
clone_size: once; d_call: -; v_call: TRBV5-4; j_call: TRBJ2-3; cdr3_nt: TGTGCCAGCAGCTATACTAGCACAGATACGCAGTATTTT; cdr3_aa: CASSYTSTDTQYF
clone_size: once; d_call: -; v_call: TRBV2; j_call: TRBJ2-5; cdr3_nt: TGTGCCAGCAGACGATATTCAGGGGAAGAGACCCAGTACTTC; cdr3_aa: CASRRYSGEETQYF
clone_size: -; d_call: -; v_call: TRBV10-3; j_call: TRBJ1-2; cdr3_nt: TGTGCCATCAGTGACCTCAGGGATAATGGCTACACCTTC; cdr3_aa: CAISDLRDNGYTF
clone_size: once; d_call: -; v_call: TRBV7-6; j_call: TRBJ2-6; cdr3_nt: TGTGCCAGCAGCCTCGAAGATTTTCCTACAGGGATCGGGGCCAACGTCCTGACTTTC; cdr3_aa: CASSLEDFPTGIGANVLTF
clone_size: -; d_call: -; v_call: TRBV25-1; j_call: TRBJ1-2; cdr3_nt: TGTGCCAGCGGGACAAATAAACTCTATGGCTACACCTTC; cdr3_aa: CASGTNKLYGYTF